The 21 T cell receptor beta chains given below trace back to one sample, sequenced in a study of T cell repertoires in cytomegalovirus infection. Each CDR3 protein gets one entry after TCRdb re-called the reads with MiXCR. The sample includes 680,000 or so distinct CDR3 sequences, roughly 35% of them seen just once. Sequencing was carried out using PBMCs. Receptor source: a human donor in good health (CMV status not recorded). Some clones in this sample may be carry-over from other donors' samples.

This clonotype was seen a few times. The chain links TRBV11-2 to TRBJ2-3, with 8 bases identical to TRBD2. With 2 bases clipped from V and 0 bases from J, the junction kept 13 bases outside the gene matches. The CDR3 is 19 amino acids. Germline lookup yields CDR1 SGHAT and CDR2 FQNNGV. The CDR3 region has the DNA TGTGCCAGCAGCTTACTCGCTCGCGGGGGGCAATCTAGCACAGATACGCAGTATTTT. Translating gives CASSLLARGGQSSTDTQYF. Filled out from reference TRBV11-2 and TRBJ2-3, the complete variable domain reads EAGVAQSPRYKIIEKRQSVAFWCNPISGHATLYWYQQILGQGPKLLIQFQNNGVVDDSQLPKDRFSAERLKGVDSTLKIQPAKLEDSAVYLCASSLLARGGQSSTDTQYFGPGTRLTVL.

This clonotype has more than one count but fewer than ten. The chain links TRBV11-2 to TRBJ1-4, with TRBD1 matching over 10 bases. This CDR3 has 16 residues. The germline V gene encodes CDR1 SGHAT and CDR2 FQNNGV. V lost 2 bases to trimming and J lost 6 bases; unmatched junction nucleotides: 6. The CDR3 here is CASSLSWDRGYEKLFF. CDR3 sequence (DNA): TGTGCCAGCAGCTTATCTTGGGACAGGGGTTATGAAAAACTGTTTTTT.

A word on this clonotype: A single base separates this from a much larger clone, so it may be a read error. The chain couples TRBV12-3 or TRBV12-4 to TRBJ2-3, with TRBD1 identical over 7 bases. CDR3 size: 16 residues. The CDR3 nucleotides are TGTGCCAGCAGTCTAACGCCGGGACAGTACACAGATACGCAGTCTTTT. Translation: CASSLTPGQYTDTQSF.

As regards this clonotype: A junction end diverges from the germline sequence, so it may reflect a read error. The V call is TRBV6-5, the J call TRBJ2-6, with D unresolved. Germline lookup yields CDR1 MNHEY and CDR2 SVGAGI. The CDR3 has 13 residues. CDR3 bases: TGTTCCAGAAGCCAAATTGCGGCCAACGTCCTGACTTTC. Residues: CSRSQIAANVLTF.

V usage is TRBV20-1 and J usage is TRBJ2-5, with D perhaps matching TRBD2 (5 bases). V lost 0 bases to trimming and J lost 3 bases, with 11 bases between them. Per the germline V gene, CDR1 is DFQATT and CDR2 is SNEGSKA (reference sequence). This CDR3 has 14 residues. The CDR3 DNA reads as TGCAGTGCTAGAGATCTGGCGGGCGAAGAGACCCAGTACTTC. Translated, it gives CSARDLAGEETQYF.

The CDR3 nucleotides are TGTGCCAGCTCACCACCGCTAGCTAGCACAGATACGCAGTATTTT. Translated, it gives CASSPPLASTDTQYF. This chain links TRBV18 with TRBJ2-3; tentatively, D is TRBD2 (5 bases). This CDR3 comprises 15 residues. Germline V lookup: CDR1 KGHSH, CDR2 LQKENI. With 0 bases removed from V and 0 bases from J, the gap between germline ends came to 7 bases.

This clonotype showed up many times. The rearrangement joins TRBV7-2 to TRBJ2-4, with no clear D. Trimming pared 2 bases from V and 1 base from J, leaving 3 bases between. Germline V gene data show CDR1 as SGHTA and CDR2 as FQGNSA. This CDR3 comprises 13 residues. The DNA of the CDR3 is TGTGCCAGCAGCTTAACGGCCAAAAACATTCAGTACTTC. Translating gives CASSLTAKNIQYF.

This clonotype was counted a few times. The chain has TRBV3-1 and TRBJ2-2, with a tentative D call TRBD2 (6 bases). V was shortened by 4 bases and J by 7 bases, with 19 bases between the two germline ends. Looked up from germline, CDR1 is LGHDT and CDR2 is YNNKEL (reference sequence). The CDR3 loop spans 16 amino acids. DNA of the CDR3: TGTGCCAGCAGCCTCGCGGGGAGGTACGCAATCGGGGAGCTGTTTTTT. This sequence encodes CASSLAGRYAIGELFF.

This clonotype has at least ten counts. The rearrangement uses TRBV7-2 and TRBJ2-1; D gene uncertain. The CDR3 has 12 amino acids. CDR1 SGHTA and CDR2 FQGNSA come from the germline V gene. V was pared by 4 bases and J by 7 bases, with 8 bases between. The CDR3 nucleotides are TGTGCCAGCAGCTCCGGAAGAAATGAGCAGTTCTTC. It encodes CASSSGRNEQFF.

This clonotype was picked up a small number of times. The chain combines TRBV11-2 with TRBJ2-3; D is perhaps TRBD2 (6 bases). This CDR3 contains 18 residues. V gave up 2 bases and J gave up 1 base, with 19 bases separating them. Per the germline V gene, CDR1 is SGHAT and CDR2 is FQNNGV. The CDR3 DNA follows: TGTGCCAGCAGCTTACGACCCTCGGGAGCGAGGGGCACAGATACGCAGTATTTT. This sequence encodes CASSLRPSGARGTDTQYF. Variable domain in full (rest from reference TRBV11-2 and TRBJ2-3): EAGVAQSPRYKIIEKRQSVAFWCNPISGHATLYWYQQILGQGPKLLIQFQNNGVVDDSQLPKDRFSAERLKGVDSTLKIQPAKLEDSAVYLCASSLRPSGARGTDTQYFGPGTRLTVL.

This clonotype came up a few times. The rearrangement uses TRBV28 and TRBJ1-1, with a possible D match to TRBD1 (5 bases). V shed 6 bases and J shed 4 bases, with 15 bases lying between them. The V gene's germline CDR1 is MDHEN and CDR2 SYDVKM. The CDR3 is made up of 14 amino acids. The CDR3 sequence is CASSPGRRITEAFF. CDR3 DNA: TGTGCCAGCAGCCCGGGACGGCGAATCACTGAAGCTTTCTTT.

A word on this clonotype: At one of its ends the junction is not consistent with the germline gene, which may arise from a read error. The rearrangement links TRBV7-9 to TRBJ1-2; TRBD1 agrees at 12 bases. The CDR3 covers 15 residues. From germline, CDR1 is SEHNR and CDR2 FQNEAQ (reference sequence). Here the CDR3 reads CTSTDGTGGDYGYTF. The CDR3 nucleotides are TGTACCAGCACCGACGGGACAGGGGGCGACTATGGCTACACCTTC.

The chain recombines TRBV6-1 with TRBJ2-7, with 12 bases that match TRBD2. CDR1 is MNHNS, CDR2 SASEGT, per germline. With V trimmed by 2 bases and J by 2 bases, 1 base remained unmatched. The CDR3 is 15 residues long. The CDR3 is CASSELAGGAYEQYF. The CDR3 DNA is TGTGCCAGCAGTGAACTAGCGGGAGGGGCCTACGAGCAGTACTTC.

The chain joins TRBV5-6 to TRBJ1-3; D gene unclear. From germline, CDR1 is SGHDT and CDR2 YYEEEE. The germline V and J ends were trimmed by 2 bases and 4 bases, with 7 bases remaining between them. CDR3 length equals 13 residues. The CDR3 here is CASSFDLGNTIYF. CDR3 coding DNA: TGTGCCAGCAGCTTCGACCTAGGAAACACCATATATTTT.

The rearrangement uses TRBV12-3 or TRBV12-4 and TRBJ1-2; D not resolved. This CDR3 spans 13 amino acids. V dropped 6 bases and J dropped 0 bases, with 8 bases sitting between them. Written as DNA, the CDR3 is TGTGCCAGCAGAGATTTGACTAACTATGGCTACACCTTC. It yields the protein CASRDLTNYGYTF.

This clonotype turned up a few times. The rearrangement uses TRBV20-1 and TRBJ2-1, with 11 bases that match TRBD2. The CDR3 is 15 amino acids. Germline assignment: CDR1 DFQATT and CDR2 SNEGSKA (reference sequence). Trimming removed 6 bases from V and 3 bases from J; junction bases left unmatched: 7. This CDR3 is CSAPPLAGGYNEQFF. The CDR3 region has the DNA TGCAGTGCCCCACCCCTAGCGGGGGGCTACAATGAGCAGTTCTTC.

The CDR3 sequence: CASSLARLVATQYF. The CDR3 DNA reads as TGTGCCAGCAGCTTAGCGCGGCTCGTTGCTACGCAGTATTTT. This sequence joins TRBV7-2 and TRBJ2-3; no definite D call. The CDR3 totals 14 residues. Per germline, CDR1 SGHTA and CDR2 FQGNSA. Trimming stripped 0 bases from V and 8 bases from J, with 12 bases between.

There are a few counts of this clonotype. The chain combines TRBV7-9 with TRBJ2-5, with D possibly being TRBD1 (7 bases). Trimming pared 5 bases from V and 4 bases from J, leaving 20 bases between. Germline assignment: CDR1 SEHNR and CDR2 FQNEAQ (reference sequence). The CDR3 length is 16 residues. CDR3 DNA sequence: TGTGCCAGCAGCCCCCGGAGGGTACAGGGGTCAGAGACCCAGTACTTC. It is translated as CASSPRRVQGSETQYF.

This clonotype was seen a handful of times. The rearrangement joins TRBV6-5 to TRBJ1-4; no firm D call. Germline CDR1 is MNHEY and CDR2 is SVGAGI. V gave up 6 bases and J gave up 5 bases, with 16 bases separating them. This CDR3 region has 15 residues. CDR3 amino acids: CASRPGLGRNEKLFF. CDR3 coding DNA: TGTGCCAGCAGGCCCGGTCTGGGGAGGAATGAAAAACTGTTTTTT.

The V and J genes are TRBV4-2 and TRBJ2-3, with 8 positions matching TRBD1. Germline values: CDR1 LGHNA, CDR2 YNFKEQ. V gave up 0 bases and J gave up 9 bases; unmatched junction bases: 11. CDR3 length: 16 residues. DNA of the CDR3: TGTGCCAGCAGCCAAGATCGGGCAGGGGGCATAGAGACGCAGTATTTT. Its protein is CASSQDRAGGIETQYF.

Turning to this clonotype: Because it lacks the conserved phenylalanine or tryptophan at the end, this CDR3 is likely a read error. It is unclear where the CDR3 begins or ends on the DNA, so no DNA is shown, and the CDR3 is as TCRdb lists it. This rearrangement joins TRBV29-1 to TRBJ2-4; TRBD1 is the table's D call and was not checked against the DNA. Germline lookup yields CDR1 SQVTM and CDR2 ANQGSEA. Termini included, the CDR3 measures 12 amino acids. The CDR3 protein is CSVELPGQMATL.